Listed below are T cell receptor beta chains from one sample, sequenced in a study of shared clonotypes between healthy human individuals. TCRdb's table, derived via immunoSEQ multiplex PCR, lists solely in-frame clones and lacks some. Of some 1.5 million clones listed, more than 95% are singletons. Sequencing used naive CD4+ T cells sorted from blood. The receptors were sampled from a man younger than 40 in good health. Both conserved end residues are part of each CDR3. The D gene is left open where the match is weak. A row's size may be missing; if present it is once, few, many or a size class.

abundance: .; len: 15; d_gene: TRBD2; j_gene: TRBJ2-1; v_gene: TRBV27; CDR3nt: TGTGCCAGCAGTTTATGGCTAGCGGGAGTCAATGAGCAGTTCTTC; CDR3aa: CASSLWLAGVNEQFF
abundance: .; len: 14; d_gene: .; j_gene: TRBJ2-7; v_gene: TRBV11-3; CDR3nt: TGTGCCAGCAGCCGGGACCCCTACTCCTACGAGCAGTACTTC; CDR3aa: CASSRDPYSYEQYF
abundance: .; len: 16; d_gene: .; j_gene: TRBJ1-2; v_gene: TRBV5-1; CDR3nt: TGCGCCAGCAGCTTGGGAGGGTCGGAGGTTCCGGGAGGCTACACCTTC; CDR3aa: CASSLGGSEVPGGYTF
abundance: .; len: 12; d_gene: .; j_gene: TRBJ1-1; v_gene: TRBV28; CDR3nt: TGTGCCAGCAGTTTAGAGGGCACTGAAGCTTTCTTT; CDR3aa: CASSLEGTEAFF
abundance: once; len: 17; d_gene: TRBD2; j_gene: TRBJ2-1; v_gene: TRBV15; CDR3nt: TGTGCCACCAAACTAGCGGGAGGACCCGGACCGCCTAATGAGCAGTTCTTC; CDR3aa: CATKLAGGPGPPNEQFF
abundance: .; len: 13; d_gene: TRBD2; j_gene: TRBJ2-3; v_gene: TRBV2; CDR3nt: TGTGCCAGGACTAGCGGTTCCACAGATACGCAGTATTTT; CDR3aa: CARTSGSTDTQYF
abundance: .; len: 17; d_gene: TRBD2; j_gene: TRBJ2-2; v_gene: TRBV5-4; CDR3nt: TGTGCCAGCAGCCCCCTGACTGGGACTAGCGGGACGGGGGAGCTGTTTTTT; CDR3aa: CASSPLTGTSGTGELFF
abundance: .; len: 14; d_gene: .; j_gene: TRBJ2-5; v_gene: TRBV21-1; CDR3nt: TGTGCCACCATTACTGGGGTAATCCAAGAGACCCAGTACTTC; CDR3aa: CATITGVIQETQYF
abundance: .; len: 13; d_gene: .; j_gene: TRBJ1-1; v_gene: TRBV7-9; CDR3nt: TGTGCCAGCAGCCATGATGGTTGGACTGAAGCTTTCTTT; CDR3aa: CASSHDGWTEAFF
abundance: once; len: 15; d_gene: .; j_gene: TRBJ2-1; v_gene: TRBV5-6; CDR3nt: TGTGCCAGCAGCACATCTAGGAGCTCCTACAATGAGCAGTTCTTC; CDR3aa: CASSTSRSSYNEQFF
abundance: .; len: 16; d_gene: .; j_gene: TRBJ2-7; v_gene: TRBV7-7; CDR3nt: TGTGCCAGCAGCTTATACCTCCGGACATATACCTACGAGCAGTACTTC; CDR3aa: CASSLYLRTYTYEQYF
abundance: .; len: 15; d_gene: .; j_gene: TRBJ2-2; v_gene: TRBV7-2; CDR3nt: TGTGCCAGCAGCCGACGGGACTGGATTACCGGGGAGCTGTTTTTT; CDR3aa: CASSRRDWITGELFF
abundance: .; len: 14; d_gene: .; j_gene: TRBJ2-5; v_gene: TRBV6-1; CDR3nt: TGTGCCAGCAGGCCGACGCCCGGGGAGGAGACCCAGTACTTC; CDR3aa: CASRPTPGEETQYF
abundance: .; len: 14; d_gene: .; j_gene: TRBJ2-1; v_gene: TRBV13; CDR3nt: TGTGCCAGCAGCTTACGACTAGTCTACAATGAGCAGTTCTTC; CDR3aa: CASSLRLVYNEQFF
abundance: .; len: 15; d_gene: .; j_gene: TRBJ1-5; v_gene: TRBV6-1; CDR3nt: TGTGCCAGCAGGACCAGAGAGGGGAGCAATCAGCCCCAGCATTTT; CDR3aa: CASRTREGSNQPQHF
abundance: .; len: 15; d_gene: .; j_gene: TRBJ1-1; v_gene: TRBV27; CDR3nt: TGTGCCAGCAGTTTACAGGCAGGGTGGGGCACTGAAGCTTTCTTT; CDR3aa: CASSLQAGWGTEAFF
abundance: .; len: 14; d_gene: .; j_gene: TRBJ2-7; v_gene: TRBV5-1; CDR3nt: TGCGCCAGCAGCTTGGAGGAGCCGGCCTACGAGCAGTACTTC; CDR3aa: CASSLEEPAYEQYF
abundance: .; len: 15; d_gene: .; j_gene: TRBJ2-1; v_gene: TRBV5-1; CDR3nt: TGCGCCAGCAGCCCTTCGCCGGGGGTATACAATGAGCAGTTCTTC; CDR3aa: CASSPSPGVYNEQFF
abundance: .; len: 15; d_gene: .; j_gene: TRBJ2-7; v_gene: TRBV4-2; CDR3nt: TGTGCCAGCAGCCGTCTGGGGGACATTACCTACGAGCAGTACTTC; CDR3aa: CASSRLGDITYEQYF
abundance: .; len: 14; d_gene: .; j_gene: TRBJ2-7; v_gene: TRBV9; CDR3nt: TGTGCCAGCACCCTGGGAGAGAAGGGCTACGAGCAGTACTTC; CDR3aa: CASTLGEKGYEQYF
abundance: .; len: 14; d_gene: .; j_gene: TRBJ2-3; v_gene: TRBV14; CDR3nt: TGTGCCAGCAGCCAAAAACTGTTCACAGATACGCAGTATTTT; CDR3aa: CASSQKLFTDTQYF
abundance: .; len: 16; d_gene: TRBD1; j_gene: TRBJ1-5; v_gene: TRBV18; CDR3nt: TGTGCCAGCTCACCGCCGGGACAGGGGCCCAATCAGCCCCAGCATTTT; CDR3aa: CASSPPGQGPNQPQHF
abundance: .; len: 16; d_gene: .; j_gene: TRBJ1-4; v_gene: TRBV9; CDR3nt: TGTGCCAGCAGCGTCGGACAGAGTGCAACTAATGAAAAACTGTTTTTT; CDR3aa: CASSVGQSATNEKLFF
abundance: .; len: 13; d_gene: .; j_gene: TRBJ2-5; v_gene: TRBV6-5; CDR3nt: TGTGCCAGCAGTTACGAGACCTCCGAGACCCAGTACTTC; CDR3aa: CASSYETSETQYF
abundance: .; len: 14; d_gene: .; j_gene: TRBJ1-1; v_gene: TRBV9; CDR3nt: TGTGCCAGCAGCGTAGGACAGGTGAACACTGAAGCTTTCTTT; CDR3aa: CASSVGQVNTEAFF
abundance: .; len: 19; d_gene: TRBD2; j_gene: TRBJ2-3; v_gene: TRBV5-6; CDR3nt: TGTGCCAGCAGCTTGCCCATTCCGGGACTAGCGGGAGGCACAGATACGCAGTATTTT; CDR3aa: CASSLPIPGLAGGTDTQYF
abundance: .; len: 15; d_gene: TRBD2; j_gene: TRBJ2-1; v_gene: TRBV11-3; CDR3nt: TGTGCCAGCAGCCGGGGACTAGCGGGGAACAATGAGCAGTTCTTC; CDR3aa: CASSRGLAGNNEQFF
abundance: .; len: 16; d_gene: TRBD1; j_gene: TRBJ1-3; v_gene: TRBV9; CDR3nt: TGTGCCAGCAGCTTCGGACAGGGCAACTCTGGAAACACCATATATTTT; CDR3aa: CASSFGQGNSGNTIYF
abundance: .; len: 13; d_gene: .; j_gene: TRBJ2-7; v_gene: TRBV9; CDR3nt: TGTGCCAGCAGCGGCGGGACAGACTACGAGCAGTACTTC; CDR3aa: CASSGGTDYEQYF
abundance: .; len: 14; d_gene: TRBD1; j_gene: TRBJ2-7; v_gene: TRBV5-1; CDR3nt: TGCGCCAGTTCCAGACAGGGTGTTTCCTACGAGCAGTACTTC; CDR3aa: CASSRQGVSYEQYF
abundance: .; len: 15; d_gene: TRBD1; j_gene: TRBJ2-7; v_gene: TRBV28; CDR3nt: TGTGCCAGCACCATCCAGGACAGGGGCTCCTACGAGCAGTACTTC; CDR3aa: CASTIQDRGSYEQYF
abundance: .; len: 13; d_gene: .; j_gene: TRBJ1-1; v_gene: TRBV19; CDR3nt: TGTGCCAGTAGTACGGAGGTTGGCACTGAAGCTTTCTTT; CDR3aa: CASSTEVGTEAFF
abundance: .; len: 14; d_gene: TRBD1; j_gene: TRBJ1-5; v_gene: TRBV5-1; CDR3nt: TGCGCCAGCAGTCCGACAGGGAGCAATCAGCCCCAGCATTTT; CDR3aa: CASSPTGSNQPQHF
abundance: .; len: 21; d_gene: TRBD1; j_gene: TRBJ1-4; v_gene: TRBV9; CDR3nt: TGTGCCAGCAGCGTAGAGGGGACAGGGAAAGCGTGGAGTCCAGGGTTTGAAAAACTGTTTTTT; CDR3aa: CASSVEGTGKAWSPGFEKLFF
abundance: .; len: 15; d_gene: .; j_gene: TRBJ2-5; v_gene: TRBV4-2; CDR3nt: TGTGCCAGCAGCCAAGATTTGAACAGCCAAGAGACCCAGTACTTC; CDR3aa: CASSQDLNSQETQYF
abundance: .; len: 14; d_gene: TRBD1; j_gene: TRBJ2-7; v_gene: TRBV2; CDR3nt: TGTGCCAGCAGTGATCGACAGGGATCCTACGAGCAGTACTTC; CDR3aa: CASSDRQGSYEQYF
abundance: .; len: 16; d_gene: .; j_gene: TRBJ1-1; v_gene: TRBV4-1; CDR3nt: TGCGCCAGCAGCCAAGACGTTCCGGGTCTGAACACTGAAGCTTTCTTT; CDR3aa: CASSQDVPGLNTEAFF
abundance: .; len: 13; d_gene: .; j_gene: TRBJ1-2; v_gene: TRBV5-1; CDR3nt: TGCGCCAGCACCCGGGACACCAACTATGGCTACACCTTC; CDR3aa: CASTRDTNYGYTF
abundance: .; len: 15; d_gene: .; j_gene: TRBJ2-2; v_gene: TRBV28; CDR3nt: TGTGCCAGCAAATGGACACCAAGCAACACCGGGGAGCTGTTTTTT; CDR3aa: CASKWTPSNTGELFF
abundance: .; len: 11; d_gene: .; j_gene: TRBJ2-7; v_gene: TRBV20-1; CDR3nt: TGCAGTGCCTTAACTAGCTACGAGCAGTACTTC; CDR3aa: CSALTSYEQYF
abundance: .; len: 18; d_gene: TRBD2; j_gene: TRBJ2-3; v_gene: TRBV9; CDR3nt: TGTGCCAGCAGCGGGACCCCGGGGAACGGGAGGGCGGCAGATACGCAGTATTTT; CDR3aa: CASSGTPGNGRAADTQYF
abundance: .; len: 15; d_gene: TRBD2; j_gene: TRBJ2-1; v_gene: TRBV18; CDR3nt: TGTGCCAGCTCACCGATAGCGGGAGGGTACAATGAGCAGTTCTTC; CDR3aa: CASSPIAGGYNEQFF
abundance: once; len: 17; d_gene: TRBD2; j_gene: TRBJ2-4; v_gene: TRBV30; CDR3nt: TGTGCCTGGAGTGCCCCCCGGCTAGCGGGAGGGCGGAACATTCAGTACTTC; CDR3aa: CAWSAPRLAGGRNIQYF
abundance: .; len: 12; d_gene: .; j_gene: TRBJ2-2; v_gene: TRBV5-1; CDR3nt: TGCGCCAGCAGCTCGGGGACCGGGGAGCTGTTTTTT; CDR3aa: CASSSGTGELFF
abundance: .; len: 15; d_gene: .; j_gene: TRBJ1-2; v_gene: TRBV18; CDR3nt: TGTGCCAGCTCACCATTACTGATAAAGGACTATGGCTACACCTTC; CDR3aa: CASSPLLIKDYGYTF
abundance: .; len: 14; d_gene: TRBD1; j_gene: TRBJ1-2; v_gene: TRBV28; CDR3nt: TGTGCCAGCACCCACCGGACAGGAAGCTATGGCTACACCTTC; CDR3aa: CASTHRTGSYGYTF
abundance: .; len: 15; d_gene: TRBD2; j_gene: TRBJ2-7; v_gene: TRBV5-8; CDR3nt: TGTGCCAGCAGCCTGGGACTAGCGGGAGTCTACGAGCAGTACTTC; CDR3aa: CASSLGLAGVYEQYF
abundance: .; len: 14; d_gene: .; j_gene: TRBJ1-5; v_gene: TRBV5-4; CDR3nt: TGTGCCAGCGGACCGACGGGTAGCAATCAGCCCCAGCATTTT; CDR3aa: CASGPTGSNQPQHF
abundance: .; len: 15; d_gene: .; j_gene: TRBJ1-4; v_gene: TRBV28; CDR3nt: TGTGCCAGCAGGACCCACGGTGCAACTAATGAAAAACTGTTTTTT; CDR3aa: CASRTHGATNEKLFF